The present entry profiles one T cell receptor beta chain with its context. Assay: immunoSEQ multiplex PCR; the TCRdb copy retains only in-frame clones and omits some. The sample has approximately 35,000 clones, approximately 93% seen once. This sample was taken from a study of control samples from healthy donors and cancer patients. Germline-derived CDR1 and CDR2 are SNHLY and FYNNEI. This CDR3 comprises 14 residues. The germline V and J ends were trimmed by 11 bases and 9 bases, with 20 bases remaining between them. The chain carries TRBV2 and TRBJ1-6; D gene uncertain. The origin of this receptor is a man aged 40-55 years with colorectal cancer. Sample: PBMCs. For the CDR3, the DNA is TGTGCCTCCTTACGGGATCGTTTTGGTTCACCCCTCCACTTT. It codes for CASLRDRFGSPLHF.